This T cell receptor beta chain was captured in a study of control samples from healthy donors and cancer patients. Using immunoSEQ multiplex PCR, the repertoire was profiled, and TCRdb retains in-frame clones only, with some absent. The sample carries tens of thousands of clones, more than 75% recorded once. CDR1 and CDR2 from the germline V gene are MNHEY and SVGAGI. Trimming shortened V by 7 bases and J by 1 base, and 17 bases separated the two germline ends. CDR3 length: 15 amino acids. Sample: PBMCs. The receptor comes from a woman between 45 and 60 years old with head and neck cancer. This chain links TRBV6-5 with TRBJ2-7, with D maybe TRBD2 (6 bases). CDR3 amino acids: CASTHLEGGSYEQYF. CDR3 DNA sequence: TGTGCCAGCACCCATTTGGAGGGCGGATCCTACGAGCAGTACTTC.